A selection of T cell receptor beta chains follows, all from one sample in a study of PD-L1 blockade in urothelial cancer. Generated by immunoSEQ multiplex PCR, the TCRdb table keeps only in-frame clones and is missing some. The data show 44,000 or so clones, around 88% seen once. The sequenced sample was PBMCs, obtained around atezolizumab (anti-PD-L1) treatment. All receptors derive from a man older than 75 with urothelial cancer. Each CDR3 is given with its conserved first and last residue. The order of the fields is V gene, J gene, CDR3 length, clone size, D gene, CDR3 protein, CDR3 DNA. The D gene is left open where the match is weak. Where a row states a size, it is once, few, many or the class of an expanded clone; other rows omit it.

TRBV7-2,TRBJ2-7,14,NA,TRBD1,CASSLDGQGDEQYF,TGTGCCAGCAGCTTAGATGGGCAGGGGGATGAGCAGTACTTC
TRBV6-6,TRBJ2-1,16,NA,TRBD2,CASSFAREGWHNEQFF,TGTGCCAGCAGTTTCGCCCGGGAGGGCTGGCACAATGAGCAGTTCTTC
TRBV7-9,TRBJ2-3,15,NA,TRBD2,CASSLRGGRTDTQYF,TGTGCCAGCAGCTTACGAGGCGGGAGGACAGATACGCAGTATTTT
TRBV30,TRBJ2-7,14,NA,NA,CAWRRALSSYEQYF,TGTGCCTGGAGGAGAGCGCTGAGCTCCTACGAGCAGTACTTC
TRBV10-3,TRBJ1-3,15,NA,NA,CAISETAGSGNTIYF,TGTGCCATCAGTGAGACCGCAGGCTCTGGAAACACCATATATTTT
TRBV5-4,TRBJ2-2,15,NA,TRBD2,CASSLGGRMGGELFF,TGTGCCAGCAGCTTGGGCGGGAGGATGGGCGGGGAGCTGTTTTTT
TRBV19,TRBJ2-7,14,NA,TRBD1,CASSPRTGWYEQYF,TGTGCCAGTAGTCCTCGGACAGGCTGGTACGAGCAGTACTTC
TRBV5-1,TRBJ2-3,17,NA,TRBD2,CASSLGQGRTSDITQYF,TGCGCCAGCAGCTTGGGGCAGGGTAGGACTAGCGACATTACGCAGTATTTT
TRBV14,TRBJ2-6,16,NA,TRBD1,CASRSRQGAGANVLTF,TGTGCCAGCAGATCGCGACAGGGGGCTGGGGCCAACGTCCTGACTTTC
TRBV27,TRBJ2-5,13,NA,NA,CASSYSPRETQYF,TGTGCCAGCAGTTACAGCCCACGTGAGACCCAGTACTTC
TRBV6-5,TRBJ2-2,14,NA,NA,CASSYIRGSGELFF,TGTGCCAGCAGTTACATCCGGGGTTCCGGGGAGCTGTTTTTT
TRBV9,TRBJ2-7,14,NA,TRBD2,CASSSGLAVYEQYF,TGTGCCAGCAGCTCGGGACTAGCGGTCTACGAGCAGTACTTC
TRBV2,TRBJ2-1,15,once,NA,CASPEGRGIYNEQFF,TGTGCCAGCCCTGAAGGCAGGGGAATATACAATGAGCAGTTCTTC
TRBV27,TRBJ2-7,14,NA,TRBD1,CASSYAGGSYEQYF,TGTGCCAGCAGTTATGCAGGGGGCTCCTACGAGCAGTACTTC
TRBV6-1,TRBJ2-6,14,NA,NA,CASRKGAGANVLTF,TGTGCCAGCAGGAAAGGGGCTGGGGCCAACGTCCTGACTTTC
TRBV6-5,TRBJ1-2,14,medium-sized,NA,CASKSGEKVYGYTF,TGTGCCAGCAAGTCGGGGGAAAAAGTCTATGGCTACACCTTC
TRBV13,TRBJ1-1,15,NA,NA,CASSLEWGGRTEAFF,TGTGCCAGCAGCTTAGAATGGGGGGGCCGGACTGAAGCTTTCTTT
TRBV7-9,TRBJ2-1,19,NA,TRBD1,CASSLARTGGRRSYNEQFF,TGTGCCAGCAGCTTAGCCCGGACAGGGGGCCGGCGCTCCTACAATGAGCAGTTCTTC
TRBV5-4,TRBJ2-5,14,NA,NA,CASSSGRGQETQYF,TGTGCCAGCAGCTCCGGACGGGGGCAAGAGACCCAGTACTTC
TRBV7-2,TRBJ1-3,16,NA,TRBD1,CASSPYRDRDGNTIYF,TGTGCCAGCAGCCCCTACCGGGACAGGGATGGAAACACCATATATTTT
TRBV10-2,TRBJ1-5,14,once,NA,CASSQTNSNQPQHF,TGCGCCAGCAGTCAGACAAATAGCAATCAGCCCCAGCATTTT
TRBV4-1,TRBJ2-7,17,NA,NA,CASSQGKGGQSAYEQYF,TGCGCCAGCAGCCAAGGGAAGGGGGGACAGAGCGCCTACGAGCAGTACTTC
TRBV14,TRBJ2-1,15,NA,NA,CASSQLRSGVGEQFF,TGTGCCAGCAGCCAGTTACGATCGGGAGTAGGAGAGCAGTTCTTC
TRBV7-9,TRBJ2-2,15,NA,NA,CASSLGGIWTGELFF,TGTGCCAGCAGCTTAGGCGGGATCTGGACCGGGGAGCTGTTTTTT
TRBV7-8,TRBJ1-2,13,NA,TRBD1,CASSKDRVGGYTF,TGTGCCAGCAGTAAGGACAGGGTTGGTGGCTACACCTTC
TRBV2,TRBJ1-5,12,NA,NA,CASRGAGQPQHF,TGTGCCTCGCGGGGGGCGGGTCAGCCCCAGCATTTT
TRBV30,TRBJ1-5,13,NA,TRBD1,CAWSDRVGQPQHF,TGTGCCTGGAGCGACAGGGTCGGTCAGCCCCAGCATTTT
TRBV5-5,TRBJ2-5,16,NA,TRBD2,CASSSIAGEFQETQYF,TGTGCCAGCAGCTCCATAGCGGGAGAATTCCAAGAGACCCAGTACTTC
TRBV19,TRBJ2-1,14,once,TRBD1,CASRPGQSYNEQFF,TGTGCCAGCAGACCGGGACAGTCCTACAATGAGCAGTTCTTC
TRBV19,TRBJ1-2,13,NA,NA,CASSIGGTDGYTF,TGTGCCAGTAGTATTGGGGGCACGGATGGCTACACCTTC
TRBV7-2,TRBJ2-2,15,few,TRBD2,CASSVSGSGTGELFF,TGTGCCAGCAGCGTTAGCGGGAGTGGCACCGGGGAGCTGTTTTTT
TRBV5-1,TRBJ1-1,17,once,TRBD1,CASSSTGVTDSATEAFF,TGCGCCAGCTCCTCTACAGGGGTAACGGACTCGGCCACTGAAGCTTTCTTT
TRBV28,TRBJ2-3,14,NA,NA,CASSLAGPTDTQYF,TGTGCCAGCAGTTTGGCAGGGCCCACAGATACGCAGTATTTT
TRBV9,TRBJ1-2,18,NA,TRBD1,CASSVEGAGGAGDYGYTF,TGTGCCAGCAGCGTAGAGGGGGCAGGGGGCGCTGGGGACTATGGCTACACCTTC
TRBV7-2,TRBJ2-1,16,once,TRBD2,CASSRTSGSSYNEQFF,TGTGCCAGCAGCAGGACTAGCGGGAGCTCCTACAATGAGCAGTTCTTC